This T cell receptor beta chain appears in the sequencing data of a study of CD8+ T cells in alopecia areata. Study-wide findings and caveats: Scalp and blood retained many expanded lesional clones during tofacitinib. Across lesional scalp, and particularly alopecia totalis/universalis, clonality surpassed that of normal scalp. With patients, TCR sharing proved less clear than in mice, a difference possibly related to HLA.

As the sequencing template, cDNA was produced by extracting RNA and reverse transcribing it. Some clones are missing from TCRdb's copy, which holds only in-frame ones; the method was immunoSEQ multiplex PCR. Altogether over 70,000 clones are present, approximately 72% being singletons, with the ten largest covering 23%. Indicated treatment: oral pan-JAK inhibitor, 5-10 mg twice daily. Both peripheral blood and punch biopsies of lesional scalp skin were obtained from patients who had alopecia areata. On this clone itself: Antigen specificity is unknown.

The CDR3 loop spans 14 amino acids. Looked up from germline, CDR1 is SEHNR and CDR2 is FQNEAQ (reference sequence). With 5 bases removed from V and 6 bases from J, the gap between germline ends came to 16 bases. The chain joins TRBV7-9 to TRBJ1-2, with D maybe TRBD1 (6 bases). This specimen consisted of CD8+ T cells sorted from blood, obtained at week 24, from a patient treated with tofacitinib. This receptor was obtained from a human donor with alopecia areata. CDR3 in DNA: TGTGCCAGCAGCCGACAGGTCCTTTGGAATGGCTACACCTTC. Its translation is CASSRQVLWNGYTF.